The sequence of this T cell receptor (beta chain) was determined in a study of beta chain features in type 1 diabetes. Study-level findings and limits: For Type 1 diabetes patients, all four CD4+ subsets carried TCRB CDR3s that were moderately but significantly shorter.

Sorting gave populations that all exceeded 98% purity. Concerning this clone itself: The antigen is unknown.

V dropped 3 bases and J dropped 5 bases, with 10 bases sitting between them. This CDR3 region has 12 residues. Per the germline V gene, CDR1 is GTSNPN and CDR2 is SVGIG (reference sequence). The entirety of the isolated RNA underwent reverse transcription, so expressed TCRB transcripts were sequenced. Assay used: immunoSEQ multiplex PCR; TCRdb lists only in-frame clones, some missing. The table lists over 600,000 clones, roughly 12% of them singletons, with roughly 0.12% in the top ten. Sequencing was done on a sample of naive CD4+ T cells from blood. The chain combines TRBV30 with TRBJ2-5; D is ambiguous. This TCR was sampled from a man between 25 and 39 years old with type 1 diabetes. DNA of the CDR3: TGTGCCTGGAGCGTACCAACGGAGACCCAGTACTTC. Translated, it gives CAWSVPTETQYF. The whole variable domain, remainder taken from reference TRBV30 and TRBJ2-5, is SQTIHQWPATLVQPVGSPLSLECTVEGTSNPNLYWYRQAAGRGLQLLFYSVGIGQISSEVPQNLSASRPQDRQFILSSKKLLLSDSGFYLCAWSVPTETQYFGPGTRLLVL.